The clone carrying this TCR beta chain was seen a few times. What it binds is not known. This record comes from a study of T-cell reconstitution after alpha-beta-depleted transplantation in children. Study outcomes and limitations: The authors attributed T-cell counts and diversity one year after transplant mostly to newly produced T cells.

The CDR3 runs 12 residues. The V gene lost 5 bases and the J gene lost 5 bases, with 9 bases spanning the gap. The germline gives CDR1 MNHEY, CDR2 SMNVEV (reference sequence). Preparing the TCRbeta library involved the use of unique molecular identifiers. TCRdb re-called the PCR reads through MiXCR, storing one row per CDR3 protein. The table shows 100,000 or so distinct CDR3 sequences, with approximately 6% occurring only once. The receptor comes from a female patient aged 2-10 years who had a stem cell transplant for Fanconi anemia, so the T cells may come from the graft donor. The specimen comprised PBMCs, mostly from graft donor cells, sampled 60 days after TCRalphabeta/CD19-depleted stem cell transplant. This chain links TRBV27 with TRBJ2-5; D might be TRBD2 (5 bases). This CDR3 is CASSHPGETQYF. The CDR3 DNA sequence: TGTGCCAGCAGTCACCCGGGGGAGACCCAGTACTTC.